The clone carrying this T cell receptor beta chain was observed a few times. Antigen specificity is unknown. This entry is derived from a study of T cells in Graves' hyperthyroidism and ophthalmopathy. About the research overall: Peripheral blood was secured at the point of initial diagnosis, before any treatment.

Regarding the study as a whole: In the analysis, a 13 V-J model separated ophthalmopathy from stable hyperthyroidism. Blood samples included most of the expanded thyroid clonotypes exceeding 0.001. Ophthalmopathy prediction by the model preceded onset by a median approximately 6.1 months.

RNA transcripts gave rise to amplified TCR beta CDR3 regions. The HTBI set primed first-round TCR CDR3 RT-PCR. TCRdb re-called the multiplex PCR reads with MiXCR, one entry per CDR3 protein. There are fewer than 650,000 distinct CDR3 sequences in the sample; 11% to 15% occur only once, and roughly 7.7% lies in the top ten. V lost 1 base to trimming and J lost 4 bases, with 8 bases between them. The length of the CDR3 is 12 residues. Germline CDR1 reads GTSNPN; CDR2 reads SVGIG (reference sequence). The chain joins TRBV30 to TRBJ2-7, with D unresolved. This TCR was recovered from a woman aged 18-29 years with Graves' ophthalmopathy. The specimen was blood. CDR3 DNA sequence: TGTGCCTGGAGTGGCCACGGGTACGAGCAGTACTTC. Its protein is CAWSGHGYEQYF.